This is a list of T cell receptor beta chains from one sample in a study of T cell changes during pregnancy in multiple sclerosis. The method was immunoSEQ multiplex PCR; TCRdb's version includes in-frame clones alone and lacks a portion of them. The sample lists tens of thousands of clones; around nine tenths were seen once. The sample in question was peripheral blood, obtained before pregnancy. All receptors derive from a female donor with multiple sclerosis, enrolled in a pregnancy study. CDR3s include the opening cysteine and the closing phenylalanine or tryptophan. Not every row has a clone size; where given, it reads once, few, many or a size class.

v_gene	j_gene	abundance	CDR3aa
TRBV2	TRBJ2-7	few	CAVDTQGSDEQYF
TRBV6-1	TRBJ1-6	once	CASSKSGGSRPPLHF
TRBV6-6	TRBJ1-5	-	CASTLLGGNQPQHF
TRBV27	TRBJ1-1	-	CASIRGNDRMNTEAFF
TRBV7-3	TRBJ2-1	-	CASSLIRGSSYNEQFF
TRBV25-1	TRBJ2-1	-	CASSEPAGSYNEQFF
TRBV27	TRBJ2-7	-	CASSPGTGGYEQYF
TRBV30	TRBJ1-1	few	CAWQTRSGQTGEAFF
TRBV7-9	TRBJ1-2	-	CASSLASDTNYGYTF
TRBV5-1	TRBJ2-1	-	CASFPLAGGPYNEQFF
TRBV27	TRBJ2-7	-	CASTLTGGGPREQYF
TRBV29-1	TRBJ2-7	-	CSVLRQNYEQYF
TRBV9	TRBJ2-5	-	CASSAYSGGPGGTQYF
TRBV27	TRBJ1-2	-	CASRTGQGHYGYTF
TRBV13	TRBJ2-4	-	CASRVTGQRNIQYF
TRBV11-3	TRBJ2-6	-	CASSLEQSGTSGSGANVLTF
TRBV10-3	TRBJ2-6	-	CATLNERSSGANVLTF
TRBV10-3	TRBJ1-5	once	CAISEGTVLNQPQHF
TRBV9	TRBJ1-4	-	CASSPSGGPEKLFF
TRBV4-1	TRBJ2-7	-	CASSQDWREIPYEQYF
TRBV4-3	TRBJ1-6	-	CASSPRDRDNSPLHF
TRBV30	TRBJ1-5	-	CAWSVEGSNQPQHF
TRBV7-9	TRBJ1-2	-	CASRPGLSGDGYTF
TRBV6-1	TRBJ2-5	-	CASSEAAGYQETQYF
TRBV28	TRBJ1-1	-	CASSPGGQVNTEAFF
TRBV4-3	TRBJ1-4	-	CASSQESGKTNEKLFF
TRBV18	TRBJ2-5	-	CASSPRSGETQYF
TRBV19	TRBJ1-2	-	CASSITRTVFYGYTF
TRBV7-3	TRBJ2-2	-	CASSLMQGSGTGELFF
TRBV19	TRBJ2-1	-	CASSSNLGASSYNEQFF
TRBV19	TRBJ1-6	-	CASSRLDREDNSPLHF
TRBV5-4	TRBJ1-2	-	CASSLETGGDYGYTF